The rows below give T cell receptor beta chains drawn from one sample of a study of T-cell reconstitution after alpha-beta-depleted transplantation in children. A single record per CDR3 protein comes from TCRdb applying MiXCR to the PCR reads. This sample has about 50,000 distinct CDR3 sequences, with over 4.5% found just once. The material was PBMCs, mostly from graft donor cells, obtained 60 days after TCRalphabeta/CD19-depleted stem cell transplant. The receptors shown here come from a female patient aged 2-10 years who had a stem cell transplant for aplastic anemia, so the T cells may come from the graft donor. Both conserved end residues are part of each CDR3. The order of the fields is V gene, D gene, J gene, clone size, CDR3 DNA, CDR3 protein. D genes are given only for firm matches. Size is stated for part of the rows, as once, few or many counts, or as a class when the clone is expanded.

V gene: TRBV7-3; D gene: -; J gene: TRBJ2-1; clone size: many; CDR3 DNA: TGTGCCAGCAGCTTCCAGACCCACTCCTACAATGAGCAGTTCTTC; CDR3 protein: CASSFQTHSYNEQFF
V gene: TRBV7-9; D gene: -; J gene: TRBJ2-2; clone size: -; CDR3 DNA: TGTGCCAGCAGCTTAATAAACGGAAACACCGGGGAGCTGTTTTTT; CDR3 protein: CASSLINGNTGELFF
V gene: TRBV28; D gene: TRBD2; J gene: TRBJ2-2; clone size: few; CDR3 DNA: TGTGCCAGCAGCTATTGGTCCGGGACTAGCGGGAGTCGGGGCACCGGGGAGCTGTTTTTT; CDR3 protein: CASSYWSGTSGSRGTGELFF
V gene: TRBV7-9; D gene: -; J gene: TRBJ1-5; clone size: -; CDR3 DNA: TGTGCCAGCAGCTTAGGGGGCGTCGGTCAGCCCCAGCATTTT; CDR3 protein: CASSLGGVGQPQHF
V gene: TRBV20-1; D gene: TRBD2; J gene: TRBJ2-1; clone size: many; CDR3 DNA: TGCAGTGCTAGCGAACCGAGAAGCGGGAGTTCCTACAATGAGCAGTTCTTC; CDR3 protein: CSASEPRSGSSYNEQFF
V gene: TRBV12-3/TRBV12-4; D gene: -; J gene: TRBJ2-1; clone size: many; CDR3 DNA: TGTGCCAGCAGTTTAGCGCTTGGGCAGGGGACGAATGAGCAGTTCTTC; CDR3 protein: CASSLALGQGTNEQFF
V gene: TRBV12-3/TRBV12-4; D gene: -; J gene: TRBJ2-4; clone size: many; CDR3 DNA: TGTGCCAGCAGTTTCGGGGGTAAAAACATTCAGTACTTC; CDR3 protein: CASSFGGKNIQYF
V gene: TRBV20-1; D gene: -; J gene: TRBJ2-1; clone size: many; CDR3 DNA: TGCAGTGCTCCTTTTTTGCCCAGCACAAACAATGAGCAGTTCTTC; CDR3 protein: CSAPFLPSTNNEQFF
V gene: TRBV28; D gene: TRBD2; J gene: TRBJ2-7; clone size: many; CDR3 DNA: TGTGCCAGCAGTTACGGGACTAGCGGGAGGAGCTCCTACGAGCAGTACTTC; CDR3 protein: CASSYGTSGRSSYEQYF
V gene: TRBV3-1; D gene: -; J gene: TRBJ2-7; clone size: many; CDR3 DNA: TGTGCCAGCAGCCAAGAATTAAGGTCCCCCGGGCAGTACTTC; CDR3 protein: CASSQELRSPGQYF